Given below is one T cell receptor (beta chain) in context. Its target is not known. This sample stems from a study of T cell repertoires in cytomegalovirus infection. At the level of the study: Signatures in public TCR beta sequences pointed to both CMV infection and matching HLA type.

Whole-study results and caveats: Accumulated public TCR beta family frequency recognized individuals carrying CMV together with the relevant HLA.

TCRdb recomputed calls from the reads with MiXCR, one row per CDR3 protein. The sample carries 200,000 or so distinct CDR3 sequences, roughly 20% recorded once. Sequencing used PBMCs. This TCR was recovered from a human donor in good health (CMV status not recorded). Some clones in this sample may be carry-over from other donors' samples.

The CDR3 DNA reads as TGTGCCAGTAGTCCGATCGGACTAGCGGGGGGCTACGAGCAGTACTTC. Amino acids: CASSPIGLAGGYEQYF. The V gene is TRBV19, the J gene TRBJ2-7; 14 bases line up with TRBD2. The CDR3 is 16 residues long. V trimming: 5 bases; J trimming: 3 bases; junction bases outside the gene matches: 6. Germline CDR1 LNHDA, CDR2 SQIVND (reference sequence).